Following are 32 T cell receptor beta chains from one sample sequenced in a study of blood T cell repertoires in COVID-19. Only in-frame clones appear in the TCRdb table, and some are missing; sequencing was by immunoSEQ multiplex PCR. The table shows 200,000 to 250,000 clones, with about nine tenths occurring only once. Input material: PBMCs or T cells enriched from blood (not recorded which). Receptors were obtained from a man aged 50 to 59 who had been exposed to COVID-19.

The chain links TRBV28 to TRBJ1-1; TRBD1 aligns across 7 bases. V dropped 7 bases and J dropped 4; count of bases not matched to a gene: 9. The length of the CDR3 is 14 residues. The germline V gene has CDR1 MDHEN and CDR2 SYDVKM. Here the CDR3 reads CASIWGTGATEAFF. CDR3 sequence (DNA): TGTGCCAGCATTTGGGGAACAGGGGCCACTGAAGCTTTCTTT.

This chain uses TRBV3-1 (or the pseudogene TRBV3-2) with TRBJ2-7; D perhaps matches TRBD2 (5 bases). Germline CDR1 is LGHDT and CDR2 is YNNKEL (reference sequence). This CDR3 spans 13 amino acids. The ends were cut back, 2 bases at V and 6 bases at J, with 11 bases in the middle. The CDR3 is CASSQRSGGEQYF. In nucleotides, the CDR3 is TGTGCCAGCAGCCAAAGATCTGGAGGCGAGCAGTACTTC.

The chain joins TRBV7-9 to TRBJ1-1, with D tentatively TRBD1 (5 bases). CDR1 SEHNR and CDR2 FQNEAQ come from the germline V gene (reference sequence). This CDR3 has 18 residues. The V and J ends lost 4 bases and 4 bases respectively, with 25 bases between them. For the CDR3, the DNA is TGTGCCAGCAGCTCCCCGAGGAGGGGAAGCGCCGTGGGCACTGAAGCTTTCTTT. Its protein product is CASSSPRRGSAVGTEAFF. Variable domain in full (rest from reference TRBV7-9 and TRBJ1-1): DTGVSQNPRHKITKRGQNVTFRCDPISEHNRLYWYRQTLGQGPEFLTYFQNEAQLEKSRLLSDRFSAERPKGSFSTLEIQRTEQGDSAMYLCASSSPRRGSAVGTEAFFGQGTRLTVV.

The V call is TRBV18, the J call TRBJ1-2; D unresolved. V shed 2 bases and J shed 8 bases, with 12 bases lying between them. In germline, CDR1 is KGHSH, CDR2 LQKENI. The CDR3 has 13 amino acids. The CDR3 is CASSPADGEGYTF. The CDR3 DNA reads as TGTGCCAGCTCACCAGCGGACGGGGAGGGCTACACCTTC.

The chain joins TRBV5-1 to TRBJ1-2; D uncertain. With 0 bases removed from V and 3 bases from J, the gap between germline ends came to 6 bases. This CDR3 region has 13 residues. Per the germline V gene, CDR1 is SGHRS and CDR2 is YFSETQ. The CDR3, as DNA: TGCGCCAGCAGCTTGGTCCGGGACTATGGCTACACCTTC. Residues: CASSLVRDYGYTF.

The CDR3, as DNA: TGCAGCGTTGCCCAGGGTATAGGTTCACCCCTCCACTTT. Translating gives CSVAQGIGSPLHF. The chain recombines TRBV29-1 with TRBJ1-6; D might be TRBD1 (5 bases). The CDR3 extends over 13 amino acids. The V gene's germline CDR1 is SQVTM and CDR2 ANQGSEA. V was cut by 4 bases and J by 9 bases, with 13 bases left in between.

The chain recombines TRBV5-6 with TRBJ1-2; no clear D gene. The CDR3 extends over 13 amino acids. The V gene's germline CDR1 is SGHDT and CDR2 YYEEEE. V dropped 1 base and J dropped 8 bases, with 12 bases sitting between them. CDR3: CASSLWAPRGYTF. Here the CDR3 DNA reads TGTGCCAGCAGCTTGTGGGCGCCTCGGGGCTACACCTTC.

This chain uses TRBV27 with TRBJ2-3; TRBD2 is a possible D gene (7 bases). The CDR3 extends over 15 amino acids. Germline CDR1 reads MNHEY; CDR2 reads SMNVEV (reference sequence). V lost 2 bases, J lost 7 bases, and 16 bases lay in between. The CDR3, as DNA: TGTGCCAGCAGTTTAAATGGAGGGGGGGTGAATACGCAGTATTTT. This codes for CASSLNGGGVNTQYF.

This chain connects TRBV24-1 to TRBJ2-1; 7 bases align to TRBD1. The CDR3 sequence is 14 residues long. Germline CDR1 reads KGHDR; CDR2 reads SFDVKD. With 4 bases clipped from V and 8 bases from J, the junction kept 7 bases outside the gene matches. The CDR3 reads CATSDPDRDHEQFF. The CDR3 coding sequence is TGTGCCACCAGTGACCCTGACAGGGACCATGAGCAGTTCTTC.

V is TRBV6-2 or TRBV6-3 and J is TRBJ2-3; D call uncertain. The CDR3 spans 12 residues. Germline V lookup: CDR1 MNHEY, CDR2 SVGEGT. Between the trimmed V and J ends, which lost 2 bases and 3 bases, there was a span of 3 bases. The CDR3, as DNA: TGTGCCAGCAGTTACCGTACAGATACGCAGTATTTT. It encodes CASSYRTDTQYF.

This clone was detected a few times. The chain links TRBV27 to TRBJ2-5; 10 bases align to TRBD2. Germline CDR1 reads MNHEY; CDR2 reads SMNVEV (reference sequence). CDR3 length equals 16 residues. The ends lost 3 bases at V and 6 bases at J; junction bases unmatched: 10. CDR3 nucleotides: TGTGCCAGCAGTTTCTGGGCTAGCGGGAGTAAAAAGACCCAGTACTTC. Amino acid sequence: CASSFWASGSKKTQYF.

The rearrangement uses TRBV28 and TRBJ1-2; 9 bases are shared with TRBD1. The V segment lost 1 base and the J segment 7 bases; nucleotides outside the gene matches: 7. The CDR3 consists of 15 residues. The germline V gene has CDR1 MDHEN and CDR2 SYDVKM. CDR3 loop: CASSLLTGGSTGYTF. The DNA of the CDR3 is TGTGCCAGCAGTTTATTGACAGGGGGATCTACTGGCTACACCTTC.

The chain recombines TRBV5-1 with TRBJ2-1, with 7 nucleotides matching TRBD2. This CDR3 region has 14 residues. With V trimmed by 5 bases and J by 0 bases, 2 bases remained unmatched. The germline gives CDR1 SGHRS, CDR2 YFSETQ. Written as DNA, the CDR3 is TGCGCCAGCAGTGGGGGGGACTCCTACAATGAGCAGTTCTTC. This encodes CASSGGDSYNEQFF. Supplemented by reference TRBV5-1 and TRBJ2-1, the full variable domain reads KAGVTQTPRYLIKTRGQQVTLSCSPISGHRSVSWYQQTPGQGLQFLFEYFSETQRNKGNFPGRFSGRQFSNSRSEMNVSTLELGDSALYLCASSGGDSYNEQFFGPGTRLTVL.

This clone was seen a few times. Here the CDR3 reads CASSFPGAFDGGYNEQFF. The CDR3 region has the DNA TGTGCCAGCAGCTTCCCCGGGGCTTTTGACGGGGGCTACAATGAGCAGTTCTTC. The chain carries TRBV5-4 and TRBJ2-1, with a tentative D call TRBD2 (6 bases). Trimming pared 2 bases from V and 3 bases from J, leaving 21 bases between. The CDR3 totals 18 residues. The germline V gene encodes CDR1 SGHNT and CDR2 YYREEE (reference sequence).

The chain couples TRBV13 to TRBJ2-2; 7 nucleotides agree with TRBD1. This CDR3 is built from 15 residues. Germline assignment: CDR1 PRHDT and CDR2 FYEKMQ (reference sequence). V lost 3 bases and J lost 4; bases outside the gene matches: 5. CDR3 nucleotide sequence: TGTGCCAGCAGCTTTTCACAGGGGCGCACCGGGGAGCTGTTTTTT. This translates into CASSFSQGRTGELFF.

V is TRBV15 and J is TRBJ2-1, with TRBD2 identical over 13 bases. This CDR3 has 16 residues. CDR1 is LNHNV, CDR2 YYDKDF, per germline (reference sequence). Trimming removed 5 bases from V and 7 bases from J; junction bases left unmatched: 8. The CDR3 here is CATSPRTSGSLNEQFF. The CDR3, as DNA: TGTGCCACCAGCCCCCGGACTAGCGGGAGCTTGAATGAGCAGTTCTTC. The full variable domain, in which reference TRBV15 and TRBJ2-1 provide the parts outside the CDR3, is DAMVIQNPRYQVTQFGKPVTLSCSQTLNHNVMYWYQQKSSQAPKLLFHYYDKDFNNEADTPDNFQSRRPNTSFCFLDIRSPGLGDTAMYLCATSPRTSGSLNEQFFGPGTRLTVL.

The chain uses TRBV5-6 and TRBJ1-6; 8 positions agree with TRBD1. Germline V gene sequence: CDR1 SGHDT, CDR2 YYEEEE. This CDR3 comprises 16 residues. Trimming at V came to 2 bases and at J to 2 bases, leaving 3 bases not matched to a gene. CDR3 residues: CASSFQGATYNSPLHF. The CDR3 DNA is TGTGCCAGCAGCTTCCAGGGGGCAACCTATAATTCACCCCTCCACTTT. The variable domain in full, completed from reference TRBV5-6 and TRBJ1-6, reads DAGVTQSPTHLIKTRGQQVTLRCSPKSGHDTVSWYQQALGQGPQFIFQYYEEEERQRGNFPDRFSGHQFPNYSSELNVNALLLGDSALYLCASSFQGATYNSPLHFGNGTRLTVT.

The rearrangement joins TRBV28 to TRBJ2-5; D unclear. With 6 bases removed from V and 2 bases from J, the gap between germline ends came to 10 bases. The CDR3 covers 13 residues. The V gene's germline CDR1 is MDHEN and CDR2 SYDVKM. For the CDR3, the DNA is TGTGCCAGCAGCTCGGGTCAGCAAGAGACCCAGTACTTC. As protein: CASSSGQQETQYF.

The count of this clone is one. The chain employs TRBV18 and TRBJ1-2, with TRBD1 matching 7 bases. The CDR3 contains 15 residues. The J segment lost 5 bases and the V segment lost 4 bases, leaving 10 bases of the junction unmatched. Germline V gene lookup returns CDR1 KGHSH and CDR2 LQKENI. In nucleotides, the CDR3 is TGTGCCAGCTCACAGCGGACAGGAAGAGGGTATGGCTACACCTTC. Protein: CASSQRTGRGYGYTF.

This chain uses TRBV5-1 with TRBJ1-1; 10 bases line up with TRBD1. The CDR3 has 14 amino acids. V shed 2 bases and J 6 bases; nucleotides not matched to a gene: 4. The germline gives CDR1 SGHRS, CDR2 YFSETQ. The CDR3 spells CASSFAGTGAEAFF. Here the CDR3 DNA reads TGCGCCAGCAGCTTCGCCGGGACAGGGGCTGAAGCTTTCTTT.

The chain recombines TRBV4-1 with TRBJ1-4; D might be TRBD1 (6 bases). The CDR3 is 14 residues long. V shed 4 bases and J shed 4 bases, with 10 bases lying between them. Germline V gene sequence: CDR1 MGHRA, CDR2 YSYEKL. This chain's CDR3 is CASSLDSHNEKLFF. CDR3 in DNA: TGCGCCAGCAGCCTGGACAGCCATAATGAAAAACTGTTTTTT.

This clone was seen ten or more times. CDR3 region: CASKVRDSWNTEAFF. The CDR3 DNA reads as TGTGCCAGTAAGGTCCGGGACTCCTGGAACACTGAAGCTTTCTTT. The V and J genes are TRBV19 and TRBJ1-1, with D perhaps matching TRBD1 (5 bases). V lost 7 bases to trimming and J lost 1 base, with 16 bases between them. Germline CDR1 is LNHDA and CDR2 is SQIVND (reference sequence). This CDR3 has 15 amino acids. The whole variable domain, filled in from reference TRBV19 and TRBJ1-1, reads DGGITQSPKYLFRKEGQNVTLSCEQNLNHDAMYWYRQDPGQGLRLIYYSQIVNDFQKGDIAEGYSVSREKKESFPLTVTSAQKNPTAFYLCASKVRDSWNTEAFFGQGTRLTVV.

The gene calls are TRBV28 and TRBJ2-7; the D gene is possibly TRBD2 (5 bases). The V gene lost 5 bases and the J gene lost 5 bases, with 22 bases spanning the gap. The germline V gene has CDR1 MDHEN and CDR2 SYDVKM. The CDR3 is made up of 16 amino acids. CDR3 residues: CASSPPGVKWSNEQYF. CDR3 sequence (DNA): TGTGCCAGCAGTCCCCCCGGGGTTAAATGGTCAAACGAGCAGTACTTC. Supplemented by reference TRBV28 and TRBJ2-7, the full variable domain reads DVKVTQSSRYLVKRTGEKVFLECVQDMDHENMFWYRQDPGLGLRLIYFSYDVKMKEKGDIPEGYSVSREKKERFSLILESASTNQTSMYLCASSPPGVKWSNEQYFGPGTRLTVT.

The V call is TRBV5-4, the J call TRBJ1-1; D is undetermined. The CDR3 sequence is 13 residues long. V was clipped by 0 bases and J by 10 bases, with 13 bases between them. The germline V gene encodes CDR1 SGHNT and CDR2 YYREEE (reference sequence). CDR3 protein: CASSLAMGRLAFF. CDR3 nucleotide sequence: TGTGCCAGCAGCTTGGCCATGGGCCGGTTAGCTTTCTTT.

The chain employs TRBV28 and TRBJ1-6; 7 bases match TRBD1. The germline V gene has CDR1 MDHEN and CDR2 SYDVKM. The CDR3 consists of 14 residues. The CDR3 spells CAVNRGGSNSPLHF. Here the CDR3 DNA reads TGTGCAGTTAACCGAGGGGGCAGCAATTCACCCCTCCACTTT. Full variable domain (outside the CDR3, taken from reference TRBV28 and TRBJ1-6): DVKVTQSSRYLVKRTGEKVFLECVQDMDHENMFWYRQDPGLGLRLIYFSYDVKMKEKGDIPEGYSVSREKKERFSLILESASTNQTSMYLCAVNRGGSNSPLHFGNGTRLTVT.

The chain is built from TRBV24-1 and TRBJ2-3, with 7 bases that match TRBD2. Per the germline V gene, CDR1 is KGHDR and CDR2 is SFDVKD. This CDR3 is 16 amino acids long. The trim removed 5 bases at V and 7 bases at J, leaving 14 bases unmatched. CDR3 sequence (DNA): TGTGCCACCAGTGCTCTCGGACTAGTGGGGGAATATACGCAGTATTTT. This sequence encodes CATSALGLVGEYTQYF.

The rearrangement links TRBV15 to TRBJ1-5, with D unresolved. Looked up from germline, CDR1 is LNHNV and CDR2 is YYDKDF (reference sequence). With 0 bases removed from V and 7 bases from J, the gap between germline ends came to 13 bases. The CDR3 has 15 amino acids. This CDR3 reads CATSRDFRGHQPQHF. The CDR3 coding sequence is TGTGCCACCAGCAGAGATTTTCGAGGGCACCAGCCCCAGCATTTT.

This clone has a single count. The chain has TRBV29-1 and TRBJ1-2; no clear D gene. CDR1 and CDR2 from the germline V gene are SQVTM and ANQGSEA. The CDR3 is 12 amino acids. Trimming took 1 base from V and 8 from J, leaving 11 bases between them. The CDR3 region has the DNA TGCAGCGTTGAAGCCGCGAGAGGGGGCTACACCTTC. Translating gives CSVEAARGGYTF.

The chain links TRBV6-4 to TRBJ2-2; 9 bases map to TRBD2. Per germline, CDR1 MRHNA and CDR2 SNTAGT. V shed 3 bases and J 4 bases; nucleotides not matched to a gene: 3. CDR3 length: 15 amino acids. CDR3 protein: CASSELAGRTGELFF. In nucleotides, the CDR3 is TGTGCCAGCAGTGAACTAGCGGGCCGCACCGGGGAGCTGTTTTTT.

This chain connects TRBV28 to TRBJ1-1; 7 bases are shared with TRBD1. There are 13 residues in the CDR3. V lost 4 bases to trimming and J lost 5 bases; unmatched junction nucleotides: 4. The germline gives CDR1 MDHEN, CDR2 SYDVKM. CDR3 residues: CASSSLQGTEAFF. The CDR3 nucleotides are TGTGCCAGCAGTTCCCTACAGGGGACTGAAGCTTTCTTT.

The rearrangement joins TRBV19 to TRBJ2-1; TRBD1 might be the D (5 bases). Germline V lookup: CDR1 LNHDA, CDR2 SQIVND (reference sequence). CDR3 length equals 17 residues. V was cut by 0 bases and J by 0 bases, with 12 bases left in between. In nucleotides, the CDR3 is TGTGCCAGTAGTATAGACCGACAGAGGAGCTCCTACAATGAGCAGTTCTTC. Its translation: CASSIDRQRSSYNEQFF.

V gene TRBV19 combines with J gene TRBJ1-5; D remains ambiguous. From germline, CDR1 is LNHDA and CDR2 SQIVND (reference sequence). The CDR3 runs 17 residues. Trimming removed 5 bases from V and 6 bases from J, with 23 bases in between. CDR3 nucleotides: TGTGCCAGTAGTGCAGCAAGAGGACTCGGGTCTTTTCAGCCCCAGCATTTT. It specifies CASSAARGLGSFQPQHF.